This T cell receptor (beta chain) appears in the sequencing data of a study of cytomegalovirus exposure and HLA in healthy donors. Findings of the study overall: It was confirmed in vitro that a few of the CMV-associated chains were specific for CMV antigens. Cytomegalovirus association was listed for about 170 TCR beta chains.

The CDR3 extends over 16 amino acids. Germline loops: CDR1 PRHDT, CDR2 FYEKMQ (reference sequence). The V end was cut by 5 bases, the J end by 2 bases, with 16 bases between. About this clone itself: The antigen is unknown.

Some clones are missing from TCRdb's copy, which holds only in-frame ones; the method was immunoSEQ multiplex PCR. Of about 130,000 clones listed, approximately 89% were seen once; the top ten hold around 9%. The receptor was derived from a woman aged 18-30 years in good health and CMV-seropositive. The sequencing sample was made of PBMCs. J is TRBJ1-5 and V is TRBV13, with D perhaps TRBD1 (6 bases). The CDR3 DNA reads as TGTGCCAGCAGCCTCTCGGGCAGGGGAGGCAATCAGCCCCAGCATTTT. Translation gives CASSLSGRGGNQPQHF.